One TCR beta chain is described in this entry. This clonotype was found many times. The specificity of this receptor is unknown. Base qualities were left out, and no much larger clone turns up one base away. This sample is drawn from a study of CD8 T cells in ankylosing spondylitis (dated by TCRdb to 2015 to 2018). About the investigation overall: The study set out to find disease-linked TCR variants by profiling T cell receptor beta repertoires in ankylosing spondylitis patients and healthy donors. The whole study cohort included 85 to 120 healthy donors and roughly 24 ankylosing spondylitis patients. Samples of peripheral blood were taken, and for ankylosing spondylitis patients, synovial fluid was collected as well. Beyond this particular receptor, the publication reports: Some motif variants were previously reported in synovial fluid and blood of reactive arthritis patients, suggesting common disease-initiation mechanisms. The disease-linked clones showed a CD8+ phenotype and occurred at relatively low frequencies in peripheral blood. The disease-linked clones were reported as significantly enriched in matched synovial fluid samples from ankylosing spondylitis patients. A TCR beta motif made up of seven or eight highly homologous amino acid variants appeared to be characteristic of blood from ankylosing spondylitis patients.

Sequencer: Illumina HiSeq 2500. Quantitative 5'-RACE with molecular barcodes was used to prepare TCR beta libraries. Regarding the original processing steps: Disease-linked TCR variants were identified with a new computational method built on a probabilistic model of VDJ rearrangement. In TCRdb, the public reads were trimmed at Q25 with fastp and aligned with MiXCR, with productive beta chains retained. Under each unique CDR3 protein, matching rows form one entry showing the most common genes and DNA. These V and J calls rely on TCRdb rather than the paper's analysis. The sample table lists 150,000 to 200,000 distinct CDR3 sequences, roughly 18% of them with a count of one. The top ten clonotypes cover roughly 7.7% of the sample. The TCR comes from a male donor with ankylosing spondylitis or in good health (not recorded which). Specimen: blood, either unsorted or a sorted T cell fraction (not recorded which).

DNA sequence: TGCAGCGTCATTAGCGGGACGAGAGAGACCCAGTACTTC. This codes for CSVISGTRETQYF. The chain is assembled from TRBV29-1 and TRBJ2-5, with 8 bases matching TRBD2. CDR1 is given as SQVTM and CDR2 as ANQGSEA, both from the germline V gene. Germline trimming: 6 bases from V, 4 bases from J; junction bases outside gene matches: 7. Taken from cysteine to phenylalanine, the CDR3 has 13 residues. Only CDR3 DNA is held: 39 bases, read in frame from base 1.